This T cell receptor beta chain was captured by sequencing in a study of T cells in Graves' hyperthyroidism and ophthalmopathy. Template material for amplifying TCR beta CDR3 regions consisted of RNA transcripts. In the first-round RT-PCR of the TCR CDR3, the HTBI primer set was used. TCRdb passed the multiplex PCR reads through MiXCR, listing each CDR3 protein once. The sample consists of some 270,000 distinct CDR3 sequences, 24% of them appearing once. The germline CDR1 and CDR2 sequences are DFQATT and SNEGSKA (reference sequence). The ends lost 5 bases at V and 4 bases at J; junction bases unmatched: 5. There are 13 residues in the CDR3. Patients affected by ophthalmopathy presented a Clinical Activity Score of at least 3, a NOSPECS grade of at least 4, and disease duration below 3 months. The PBMCs were sourced from fresh peripheral blood (around 9.3 ml).

V gene TRBV20-1 combines with J gene TRBJ2-7, with 10 bases fitting TRBD2. The sample taken for sequencing was blood. This receptor was identified in a woman aged 40 to 50 with Graves' ophthalmopathy. CDR3 residues: CSAEAGGPYEQYF. The CDR3 coding sequence is TGCAGTGCTGAAGCGGGAGGGCCTTACGAGCAGTACTTC.